This T cell receptor beta chain was retrieved from a study of technical replicates of blood from several donors (dated by TCRdb to the late 2010s). Preparation of the library involved the immunoSEQ multiplex PCR assay. TCRdb took over this immuneACCESS table, retaining in-frame rearrangements with V and J assigned. Such tables are incomplete; in checked studies, under half of the missing clones stem from an unresolved V gene, and the remainder is unexplained. This sample is represented by more than 70,000 clones; about 96% of them were singletons. In total, the top ten clones hold under 0.2% of the sample. As to this clone: Its antigen target is currently unknown. One base away there is no much larger clone; base qualities are not given.

The germline V gene (reference sequence) supplies CDR1 SEHNR and CDR2 FQNEAQ. The cysteine opens and the phenylalanine closes a CDR3 of 15 amino acids. Solely the CDR3 DNA is kept, with 45 bases framed from the first base. Trimmed from V: 1 base; trimmed from J: 0 bases; junction bases lacking a gene match: 1. Sequencing input: T cells isolated from PBMCs. The receptor was derived from a human donor in good health. In this chain, TRBV7-9 is recombined with TRBJ1-1, with 8 bases matching TRBD1. The nucleotides are TGTGCCAGCAGCTTAGGACAGGGGATGAACACTGAAGCTTTCTTT. Translated, this gives CASSLGQGMNTEAFF.